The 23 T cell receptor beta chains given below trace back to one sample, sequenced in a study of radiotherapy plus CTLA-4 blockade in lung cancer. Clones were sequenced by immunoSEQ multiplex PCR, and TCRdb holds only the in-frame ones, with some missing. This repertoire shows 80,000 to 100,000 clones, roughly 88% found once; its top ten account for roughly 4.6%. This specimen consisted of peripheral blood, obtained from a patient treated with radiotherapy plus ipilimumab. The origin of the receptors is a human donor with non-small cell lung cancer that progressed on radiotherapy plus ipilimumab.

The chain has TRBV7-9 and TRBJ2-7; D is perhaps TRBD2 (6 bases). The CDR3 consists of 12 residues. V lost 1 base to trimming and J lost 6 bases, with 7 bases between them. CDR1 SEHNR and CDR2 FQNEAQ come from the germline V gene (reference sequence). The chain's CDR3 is CASSLGGAEQYF. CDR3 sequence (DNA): TGTGCCAGCAGCTTAGGCGGGGCCGAGCAGTACTTC.

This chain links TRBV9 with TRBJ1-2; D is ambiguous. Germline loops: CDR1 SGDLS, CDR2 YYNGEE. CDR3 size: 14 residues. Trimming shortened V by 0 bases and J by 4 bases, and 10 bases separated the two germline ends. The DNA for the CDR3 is TGTGCCAGCAGCGTAGGAGGCCTGAGCTATGGCTACACCTTC. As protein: CASSVGGLSYGYTF.

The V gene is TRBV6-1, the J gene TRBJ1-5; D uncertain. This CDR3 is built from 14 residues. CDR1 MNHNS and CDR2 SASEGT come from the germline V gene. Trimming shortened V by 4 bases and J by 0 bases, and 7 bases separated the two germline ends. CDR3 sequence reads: CASSADNSNQPQHF. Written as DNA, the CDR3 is TGTGCCAGCAGTGCAGATAATAGCAATCAGCCCCAGCATTTT.

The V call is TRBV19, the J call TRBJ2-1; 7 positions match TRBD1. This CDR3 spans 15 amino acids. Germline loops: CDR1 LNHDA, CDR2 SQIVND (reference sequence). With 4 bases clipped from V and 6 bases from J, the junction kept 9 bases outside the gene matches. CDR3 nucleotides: TGTGCCAGTAGTAGGGACAGACCCCTTTCCAATGAGCAGTTCTTC. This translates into CASSRDRPLSNEQFF.

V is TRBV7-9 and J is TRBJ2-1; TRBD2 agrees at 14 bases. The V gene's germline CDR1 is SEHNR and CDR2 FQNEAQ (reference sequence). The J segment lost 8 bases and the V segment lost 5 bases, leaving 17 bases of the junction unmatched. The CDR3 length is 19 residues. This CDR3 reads CASSPSAGGTSGSRDEQFF. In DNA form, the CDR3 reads TGTGCCAGCAGCCCCTCGGCCGGGGGGACTAGCGGGAGTAGAGATGAGCAGTTCTTC.

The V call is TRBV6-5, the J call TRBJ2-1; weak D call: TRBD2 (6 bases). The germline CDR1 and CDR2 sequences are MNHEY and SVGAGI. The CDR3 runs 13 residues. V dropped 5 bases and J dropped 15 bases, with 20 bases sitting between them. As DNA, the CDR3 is TGTGCCAGCAGTCGGCAGGGCGATGGAGGGTGGTTCTTC. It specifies CASSRQGDGGWFF.

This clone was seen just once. CDR3 protein: CASVRGQVKETQYF. DNA for the CDR3: TGTGCCAGTGTAAGGGGACAGGTAAAAGAGACCCAGTACTTC. This chain connects TRBV7-9 to TRBJ2-5, with 8 nucleotides matching TRBD1. From germline, CDR1 is SEHNR and CDR2 FQNEAQ (reference sequence). V gave up 9 bases and J gave up 3 bases; unmatched junction bases: 9. The CDR3 is made up of 14 amino acids.

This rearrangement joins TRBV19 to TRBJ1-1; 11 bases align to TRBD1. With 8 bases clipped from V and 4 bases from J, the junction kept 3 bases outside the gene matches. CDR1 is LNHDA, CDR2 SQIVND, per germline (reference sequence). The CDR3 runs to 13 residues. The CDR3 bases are TGTGCCAGTCGGGACAGGGGGACCACTGAAGCTTTCTTT. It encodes CASRDRGTTEAFF.

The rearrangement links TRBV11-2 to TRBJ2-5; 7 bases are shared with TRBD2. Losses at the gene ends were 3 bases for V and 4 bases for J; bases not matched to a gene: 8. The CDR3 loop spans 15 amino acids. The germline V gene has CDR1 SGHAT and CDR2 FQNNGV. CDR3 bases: TGTGCCAGCAGCTTCACGACTAGCCGGTCAGAGACCCAGTACTTC. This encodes CASSFTTSRSETQYF.

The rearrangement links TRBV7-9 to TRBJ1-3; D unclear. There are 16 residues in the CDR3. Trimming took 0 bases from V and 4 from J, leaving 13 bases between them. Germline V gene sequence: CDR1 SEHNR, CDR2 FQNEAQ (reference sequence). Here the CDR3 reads CASSLARGSSGNTIYF. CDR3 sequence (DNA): TGTGCCAGCAGCTTAGCCAGAGGGAGCTCCGGAAACACCATATATTTT.

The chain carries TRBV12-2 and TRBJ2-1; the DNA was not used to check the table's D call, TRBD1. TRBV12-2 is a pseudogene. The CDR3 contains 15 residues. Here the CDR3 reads CASRWGKDRVDEQFF. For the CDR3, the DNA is TGTGCAAGTCGCTGGGGCAAGGACAGGGTCGATGAGCAGTTCTTC.

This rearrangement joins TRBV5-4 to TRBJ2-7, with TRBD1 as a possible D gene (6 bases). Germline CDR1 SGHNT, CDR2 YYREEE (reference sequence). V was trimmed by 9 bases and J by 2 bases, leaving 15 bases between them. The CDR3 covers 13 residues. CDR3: CATGQTGAYEQYF. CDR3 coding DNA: TGTGCCACCGGCCAGACAGGAGCCTACGAGCAGTACTTC.

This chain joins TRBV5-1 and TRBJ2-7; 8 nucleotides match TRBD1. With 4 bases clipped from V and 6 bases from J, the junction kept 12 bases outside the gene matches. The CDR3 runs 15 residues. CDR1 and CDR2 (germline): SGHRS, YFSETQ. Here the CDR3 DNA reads TGCGCCAGCAGCCGAACAGGGGGAGGAGTGAGCGAGCAGTACTTC. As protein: CASSRTGGGVSEQYF.

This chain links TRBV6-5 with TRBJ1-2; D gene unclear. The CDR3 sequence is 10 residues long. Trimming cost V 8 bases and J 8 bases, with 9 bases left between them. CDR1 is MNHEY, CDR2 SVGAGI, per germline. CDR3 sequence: CASLLGGYTF. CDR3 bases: TGTGCCAGCCTGTTGGGGGGCTACACCTTC.

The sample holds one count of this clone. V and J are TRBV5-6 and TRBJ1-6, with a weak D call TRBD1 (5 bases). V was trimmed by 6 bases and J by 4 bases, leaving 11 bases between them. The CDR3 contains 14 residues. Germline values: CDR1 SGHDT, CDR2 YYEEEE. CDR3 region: CASTWRGYNSPLHF. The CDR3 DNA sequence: TGTGCCAGCACCTGGAGGGGTTATAATTCACCCCTCCACTTT.

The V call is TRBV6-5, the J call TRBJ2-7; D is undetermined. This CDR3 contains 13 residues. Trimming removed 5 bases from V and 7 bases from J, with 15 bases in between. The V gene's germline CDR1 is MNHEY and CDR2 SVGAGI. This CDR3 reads CASSESLGEEQYF. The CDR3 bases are TGTGCCAGCAGTGAATCGCTGGGTGAAGAGCAGTACTTC.

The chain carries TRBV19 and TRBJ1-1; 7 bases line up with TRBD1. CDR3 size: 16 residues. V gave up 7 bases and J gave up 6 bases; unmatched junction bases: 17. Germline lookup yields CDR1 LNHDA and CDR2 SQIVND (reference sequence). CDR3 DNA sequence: TGTGCCAGTAAGGTCTTCGGGGGAGGGGGCATGTCTGAAGCTTTCTTT. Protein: CASKVFGGGGMSEAFF.

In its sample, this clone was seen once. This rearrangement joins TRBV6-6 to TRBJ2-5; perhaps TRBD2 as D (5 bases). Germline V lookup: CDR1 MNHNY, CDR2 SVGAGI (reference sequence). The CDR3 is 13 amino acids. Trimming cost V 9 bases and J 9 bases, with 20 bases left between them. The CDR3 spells CASNPLASGAQYF. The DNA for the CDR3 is TGTGCCAGTAACCCCTTGGCTTCCGGGGCCCAGTACTTC.

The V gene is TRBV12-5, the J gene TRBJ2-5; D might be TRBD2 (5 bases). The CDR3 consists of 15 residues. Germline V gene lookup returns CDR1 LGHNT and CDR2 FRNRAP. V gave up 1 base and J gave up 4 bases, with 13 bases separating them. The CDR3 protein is CASGLGGERVETQYF. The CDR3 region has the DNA TGTGCTAGTGGTTTGGGGGGAGAAAGGGTAGAGACCCAGTACTTC.

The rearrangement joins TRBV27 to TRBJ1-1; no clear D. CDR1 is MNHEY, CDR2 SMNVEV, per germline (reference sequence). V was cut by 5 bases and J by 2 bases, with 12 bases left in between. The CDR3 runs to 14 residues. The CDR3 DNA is TGTGCCAGCAGTGCGGGCCCAGGTAACACTGAAGCTTTCTTT. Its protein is CASSAGPGNTEAFF.

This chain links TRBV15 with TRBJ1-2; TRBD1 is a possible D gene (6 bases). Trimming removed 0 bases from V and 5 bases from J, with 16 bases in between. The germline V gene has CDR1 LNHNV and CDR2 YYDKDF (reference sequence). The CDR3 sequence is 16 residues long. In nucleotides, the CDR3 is TGTGCCACCAGCAGAGATCAAGGACAGCTAGGTTATGGCTACACCTTC. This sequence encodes CATSRDQGQLGYGYTF.

This CDR3 reads CASSRSGTSGSRGETQYF. In DNA, the CDR3 is TGCGCCAGCAGCCGCTCCGGGACTAGCGGGAGTCGGGGGGAGACCCAGTACTTC. This chain links TRBV5-1 with TRBJ2-5; 14 positions agree with TRBD2. V trimming: 4 bases; J trimming: 5 bases; junction bases outside the gene matches: 13. From germline, CDR1 is SGHRS and CDR2 YFSETQ. The CDR3 spans 18 residues.

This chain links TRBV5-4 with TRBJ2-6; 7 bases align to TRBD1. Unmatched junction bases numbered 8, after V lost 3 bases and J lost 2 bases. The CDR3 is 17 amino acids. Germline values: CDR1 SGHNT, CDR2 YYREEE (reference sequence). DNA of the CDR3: TGTGCCAGCAGCTCTATACAGGGGAACCCTGGGGCCAACGTCCTGACTTTC. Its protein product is CASSSIQGNPGANVLTF.